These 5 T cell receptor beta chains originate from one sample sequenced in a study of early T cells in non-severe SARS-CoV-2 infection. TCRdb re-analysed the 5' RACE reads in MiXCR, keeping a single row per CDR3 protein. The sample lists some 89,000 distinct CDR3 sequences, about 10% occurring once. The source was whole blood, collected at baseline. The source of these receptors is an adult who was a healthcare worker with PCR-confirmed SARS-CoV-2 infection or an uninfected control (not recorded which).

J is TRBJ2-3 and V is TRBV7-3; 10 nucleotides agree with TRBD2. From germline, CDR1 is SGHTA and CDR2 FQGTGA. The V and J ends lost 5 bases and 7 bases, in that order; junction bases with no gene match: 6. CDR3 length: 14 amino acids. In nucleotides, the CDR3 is TGTGCCAGCAGCCCCAGCGGGGGGGCCAATACGCAGTATTTT. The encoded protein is CASSPSGGANTQYF.

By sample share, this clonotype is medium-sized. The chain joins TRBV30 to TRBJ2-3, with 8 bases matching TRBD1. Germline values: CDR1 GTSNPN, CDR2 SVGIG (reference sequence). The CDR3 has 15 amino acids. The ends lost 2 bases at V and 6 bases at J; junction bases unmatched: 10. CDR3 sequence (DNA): TGTGCCTGGAGTACCGGGACAGGTGGAGGGGATACGCAGTATTTT. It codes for CAWSTGTGGGDTQYF.

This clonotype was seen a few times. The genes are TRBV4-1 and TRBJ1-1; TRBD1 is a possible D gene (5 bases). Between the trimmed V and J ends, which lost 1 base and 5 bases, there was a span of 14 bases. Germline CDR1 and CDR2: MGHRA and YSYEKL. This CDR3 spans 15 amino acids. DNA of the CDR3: TGCGCCAGCAGCCAAGGCGGGGCAGGGATAACTGAAGCTTTCTTT. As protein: CASSQGGAGITEAFF.

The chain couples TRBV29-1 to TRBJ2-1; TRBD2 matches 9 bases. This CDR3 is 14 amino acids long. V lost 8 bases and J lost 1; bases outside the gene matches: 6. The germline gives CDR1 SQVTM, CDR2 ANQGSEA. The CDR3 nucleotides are TGCAGCCCCCGACTAGCGGAGTCCTACAATGAGCAGTTCTTC. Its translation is CSPRLAESYNEQFF.

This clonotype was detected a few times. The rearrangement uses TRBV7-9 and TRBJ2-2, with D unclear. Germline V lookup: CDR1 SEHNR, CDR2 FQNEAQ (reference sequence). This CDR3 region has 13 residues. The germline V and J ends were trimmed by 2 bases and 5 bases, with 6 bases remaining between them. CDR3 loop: CASSLQRTGELFF. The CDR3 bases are TGTGCCAGCAGCTTACAGAGGACCGGGGAGCTGTTTTTT.